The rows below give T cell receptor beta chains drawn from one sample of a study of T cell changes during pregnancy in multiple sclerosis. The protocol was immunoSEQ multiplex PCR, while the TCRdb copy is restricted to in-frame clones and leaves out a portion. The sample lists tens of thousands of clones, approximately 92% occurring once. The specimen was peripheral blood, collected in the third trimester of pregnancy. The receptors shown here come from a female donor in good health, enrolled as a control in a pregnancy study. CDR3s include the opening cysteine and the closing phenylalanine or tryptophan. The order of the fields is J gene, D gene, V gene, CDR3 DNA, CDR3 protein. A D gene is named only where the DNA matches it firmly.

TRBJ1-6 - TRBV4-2 TGTGCCAGCAGCCCCTCAACAGGCCAGAATTCACCCCTCCACTTT CASSPSTGQNSPLHF
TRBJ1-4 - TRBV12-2 TGTGCAAGTCGCTTAAGGTCCGTGACACGGGGTGGAAAACTGTTTTTT CASRLRSVTRGGKLFF
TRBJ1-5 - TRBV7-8 TGTGCCAGCAGCACGAGACAGTCCAATCAGCCCCAGCATTTT CASSTRQSNQPQHF
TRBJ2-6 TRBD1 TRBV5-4 TGTGCCAGCAGCTTGGGGGACAGGGTGCTCTCTGGGGCCAACGTCCTGACTTTC CASSLGDRVLSGANVLTF
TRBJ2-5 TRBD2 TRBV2 TGTGCCAGCAGTCCTAGCGGGGGGCAGTACCAAGAGACCCAGTACTTC CASSPSGGQYQETQYF
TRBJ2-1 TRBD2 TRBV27 TGTGCCAGCAGTCCCGCGGTTAGCGGGGGGGCCTTGACCTACAATGAGCAGTTCTTC CASSPAVSGGALTYNEQFF
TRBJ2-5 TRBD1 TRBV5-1 TGCGCCAGCAGCTTGCGAAGGCGAGGACAGGGGAATGTGGAGACCCAGTACTTC CASSLRRRGQGNVETQYF
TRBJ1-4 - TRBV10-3 TGTGCCATCAGTGAGTCGCAGAGGGCCGAAGAAAAACTGTTTTTT CAISESQRAEEKLFF
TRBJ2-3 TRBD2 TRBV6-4 TGTGCCAGCAGTCCGACTAGCGGGGGCGAAGATACGCAGTATTTT CASSPTSGGEDTQYF
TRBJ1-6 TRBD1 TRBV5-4 TGTGCCAGCAGCCCGATGGGGACAGGGGACTCACCCCTCCACTTT CASSPMGTGDSPLHF
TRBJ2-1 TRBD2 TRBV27 TGTGCCAGCAGTTTAGCGGGGGTATCTTGGCTAGCGGGAGGGAATGAGCAGTTCTTC CASSLAGVSWLAGGNEQFF
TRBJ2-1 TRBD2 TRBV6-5 TGTGCCAGCAATACGGGACTAGCGGGATCGAATGAGCAGTTCTTC CASNTGLAGSNEQFF